Below, 8 T cell receptor beta chains from the same sample are listed, as sequenced in a study of blood T cells in healthy people across ages. With a J-beta primer mix and a sample-barcoded 5' primer, a second PCR ran about 7 to 12 cycles. TCRdb analysed the 5' RACE reads with MiXCR anew, one entry per CDR3 protein. The data contain about 680,000 distinct CDR3 sequences, 49% of them singletons. Sequenced material: blood. Receptors were obtained from a woman aged 60-75 years in good health.

This clonotype was seen more than once but under ten times. The rearrangement joins TRBV5-1 to TRBJ2-4, with TRBD1 identical over 7 bases. The DNA matches TRBJ2-7 better at its end, which makes the J call doubtful. Germline V gene data show CDR1 as SGHRS and CDR2 as YFSETQ. This CDR3 comprises 14 residues. CDR3 in amino acids: CASSHRDRGVEQYF. CDR3 DNA: TGCGCCAGCAGCCACCGGGACAGAGGGGTCGAGCAGTACTTC.

Here the CDR3 DNA reads TGTGCCAGGTCTGTAGGAGTATTGAACACTGAAGCTTTCTTT. Its protein product is CARSVGVLNTEAFF. This sequence joins TRBV5-6 and TRBJ1-1, with no clear D. V was cut by 8 bases and J by 0 bases, with 14 bases left in between. This CDR3 is built from 14 residues. Germline CDR1 is SGHDT and CDR2 is YYEEEE.

CDR3 sequence: CSARDRLGTDTQYF. The CDR3 nucleotides read TGCAGTGCTAGAGATCGACTCGGCACAGATACGCAGTATTTT. The chain recombines TRBV20-1 with TRBJ2-3; D gene ambiguous. This CDR3 comprises 14 residues. The germline CDR1 and CDR2 sequences are DFQATT and SNEGSKA (reference sequence). V was shortened by 0 bases and J by 1 base, with 8 bases between the two germline ends.

The chain links TRBV28 to TRBJ2-5; 9 nucleotides match TRBD2. V shed 3 bases, J shed 2 bases, and the junction held 13 bases outside the gene matches. This CDR3 contains 18 residues. Germline CDR1 and CDR2: MDHEN and SYDVKM. The CDR3 DNA reads as TGTGCCAGCAGTTTCGGACCTCGCGCGGGAGGGGGTCAAGAGACCCAGTACTTC. Encoded protein: CASSFGPRAGGGQETQYF.

The V and J genes are TRBV20-1 and TRBJ2-3; 9 nucleotides align to TRBD2. There are 14 residues in the CDR3. Per germline, CDR1 DFQATT and CDR2 SNEGSKA (reference sequence). J was trimmed by 2 bases and V by 5 bases; bases with no gene match: 5. CDR3 coding DNA: TGCAGTGCTGGGGGACTAGCAGTCACAGATACGCAGTATTTT. It translates to CSAGGLAVTDTQYF.

The V call is TRBV6-1, the J call TRBJ2-1; the match to TRBD2 covers 9 bases. The DNA end is a closer match to TRBJ2-7, so the J assignment may be wrong. The CDR3 runs to 16 residues. CDR1 MNHNS and CDR2 SASEGT come from the germline V gene. CDR3 sequence reads: CASSERLAASYNEQYF. CDR3 bases: TGTGCCAGCAGTGAAAGACTAGCGGCTTCCTACAATGAGCAGTACTTC.

The rearrangement uses TRBV20-1 and TRBJ2-7, with 10 bases aligning to TRBD2. From germline, CDR1 is DFQATT and CDR2 SNEGSKA (reference sequence). Trimming removed 6 bases from V and 6 bases from J; junction bases left unmatched: 14. CDR3 length: 15 residues. The CDR3 sequence is CSALAPLAGALEQYF. The CDR3, as DNA: TGCAGTGCCCTCGCCCCCCTAGCGGGAGCTCTCGAGCAGTACTTC.

The V and J genes are TRBV11-2 and TRBJ2-1; a possible D gene is TRBD2 (5 bases). This CDR3 is built from 14 residues. Germline lookup yields CDR1 SGHAT and CDR2 FQNNGV. Trimming cost V 5 bases and J 9 bases, with 17 bases left between them. Written as DNA, the CDR3 is TGTGCCAGCAGCCACCTCTCGGGGAGAGGTGAGCAGTTCTTC. Translating it yields CASSHLSGRGEQFF. The full variable domain, its missing parts supplied by reference TRBV11-2 and TRBJ2-1, is EAGVAQSPRYKIIEKRQSVAFWCNPISGHATLYWYQQILGQGPKLLIQFQNNGVVDDSQLPKDRFSAERLKGVDSTLKIQPAKLEDSAVYLCASSHLSGRGEQFFGPGTRLTVL.